Shown below are 8 T cell receptor beta chains from a single sample sequenced in a study of cytomegalovirus exposure and HLA in healthy donors. The data were produced by immunoSEQ multiplex PCR, yet TCRdb's version contains in-frame clones alone and is incomplete. The repertoire has approximately 99,000 clones, roughly 95% of them found once; the top ten carry 0.67%. Sequencing was carried out using PBMCs. The receptors derive from a woman between 18 and 29 years old in good health and CMV-seronegative.

CDR3 nucleotide sequence: TGTGCCAGCGGCGCGGGGGGTGCGGGTTTTGGTCAAGAGACCCAGTACTTC. Amino acids: CASGAGGAGFGQETQYF. The chain carries TRBV28 and TRBJ2-5; 8 bases agree with TRBD2. The J segment lost 2 bases and the V segment lost 8 bases, leaving 16 bases of the junction unmatched. This CDR3 has 17 amino acids. From germline, CDR1 is MDHEN and CDR2 SYDVKM.

The sample holds a few counts of this clone. V gene TRBV30 combines with J gene TRBJ1-2, with TRBD1 identical over 7 bases. The length of the CDR3 is 13 residues. The junction had 5 bases not matched to a gene; V was cut back by 5 bases and J by 2 bases. Germline V gene lookup returns CDR1 GTSNPN and CDR2 SVGIG (reference sequence). CDR3 in amino acids: CAWAGQKNYGYTF. As DNA, the CDR3 is TGTGCCTGGGCGGGACAGAAAAACTATGGCTACACCTTC.

The genes are TRBV27 and TRBJ1-2; TRBD1 might be the D (5 bases). Per the germline V gene, CDR1 is MNHEY and CDR2 is SMNVEV (reference sequence). V lost 4 bases to trimming and J lost 4 bases, with 13 bases between them. This CDR3 comprises 14 residues. The CDR3 here is CASSSPGGGYGYTF. Written as DNA, the CDR3 is TGTGCCAGCAGTTCCCCCGGGGGGGGCTATGGCTACACCTTC.

This chain uses TRBV19 with TRBJ2-1; TRBD2 agrees at 8 bases. V lost 1 base to trimming and J lost 7 bases; unmatched junction nucleotides: 9. This CDR3 is built from 16 residues. Germline loops: CDR1 LNHDA, CDR2 SQIVND (reference sequence). CDR3 bases: TGTGCCAGTAGTATAGGACGGGGGGGATGGGTAAATGAGCAGTTCTTC. As protein: CASSIGRGGWVNEQFF.

A few counts support this clone. V is TRBV9 and J is TRBJ1-1; TRBD1 might be the D (5 bases). Germline loops: CDR1 SGDLS, CDR2 YYNGEE. With 3 bases removed from V and 0 bases from J, the gap between germline ends came to 12 bases. The CDR3 consists of 15 residues. The CDR3 DNA is TGTGCCAGCAGCGGGCGGACAAACATGAACACTGAAGCTTTCTTT. This translates into CASSGRTNMNTEAFF.

This chain links TRBV9 with TRBJ1-2; 7 bases align to TRBD1. Germline V lookup: CDR1 SGDLS, CDR2 YYNGEE. This CDR3 comprises 15 residues. The V and J ends lost 4 bases and 5 bases, in that order; junction bases with no gene match: 11. The CDR3 here is CASSFRQGFGYGYTF. CDR3 nucleotide sequence: TGTGCCAGCAGCTTTAGACAGGGCTTTGGGTATGGCTACACCTTC.

The V gene is TRBV28, the J gene TRBJ2-2, with D perhaps matching TRBD1 (5 bases). Germline loops: CDR1 MDHEN, CDR2 SYDVKM. Trimming cost V 5 bases and J 0 bases, with 28 bases left between them. The CDR3 totals 21 residues. The CDR3 sequence is CASSTVPRSFLGHPNTGELFF. In DNA form, the CDR3 reads TGTGCCAGCAGTACCGTTCCCCGGTCGTTTCTTGGACACCCGAACACCGGGGAGCTGTTTTTT.

This clone was detected once. The genes are TRBV19 and TRBJ2-7; weak D call: TRBD2 (6 bases). V dropped 4 bases and J dropped 2 bases, with 12 bases sitting between them. This CDR3 comprises 14 residues. Germline CDR1 and CDR2: LNHDA and SQIVND (reference sequence). The CDR3 loop is CASSRGVRTYEQYF. As DNA, the CDR3 is TGTGCCAGTAGTAGGGGGGTCCGAACCTACGAGCAGTACTTC.